The clone carrying this T cell receptor beta chain was detected a few times. Its antigen is not known. TCR beta CDR3 regions were amplified from RNA transcripts. First-round RT-PCR with HTBI primers amplified the TCR CDR3 region. Via MiXCR, TCRdb re-called the multiplex PCR reads, giving one row per CDR3 protein. The sample gives about 640,000 distinct CDR3 sequences, about 20% of which show up once; roughly 30% is in the top ten. The data belong to a study of T cells in Graves' hyperthyroidism and ophthalmopathy. A patient was excluded if there was uncontrolled infection, other autoimmune disease, pregnancy or lactation. The diagnoses drew upon clinical symptoms, serum thyroxine and TRAb, thyroid ultrasound and orbital computed tomography. Overall study findings and caveats: The model forecast ophthalmopathy, anticipating it by a median approximately 6.2 months before onset. Ophthalmopathy was separated from stable hyperthyroidism by a 13 V-J model.

This sequence originates from a man in his thirties or forties with Graves' ophthalmopathy. Sequencing was done on a sample of blood.

The CDR3 DNA reads TGTGCCAGCAGTTTCGACAGGGGCGGAACTGAAGCTTTCTTT. Translation: CASSFDRGGTEAFF. This chain uses TRBV7-2 with TRBJ1-1, with 8 nucleotides matching TRBD1. The CDR3 is 14 amino acids. Germline lookup yields CDR1 SGHTA and CDR2 FQGNSA. The trim removed 6 bases at V and 5 bases at J, leaving 8 bases unmatched.